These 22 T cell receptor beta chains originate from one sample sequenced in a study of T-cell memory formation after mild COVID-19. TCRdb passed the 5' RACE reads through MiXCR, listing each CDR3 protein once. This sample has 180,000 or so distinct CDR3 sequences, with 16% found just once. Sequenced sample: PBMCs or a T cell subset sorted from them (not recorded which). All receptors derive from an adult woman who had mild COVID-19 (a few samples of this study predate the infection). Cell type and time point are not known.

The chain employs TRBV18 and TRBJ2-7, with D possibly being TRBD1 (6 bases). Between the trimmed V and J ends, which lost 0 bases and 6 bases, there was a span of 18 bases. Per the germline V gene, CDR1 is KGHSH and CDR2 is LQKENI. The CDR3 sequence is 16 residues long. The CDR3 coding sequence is TGTGCCAGCTCACCACCTCTGGGGCAGGGGCGAGGCGAGCAGTACTTC. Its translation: CASSPPLGQGRGEQYF. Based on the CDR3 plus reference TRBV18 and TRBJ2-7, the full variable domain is NAGVMQNPRHLVRRRGQEARLRCSPMKGHSHVYWYRQLPEEGLKFMVYLQKENIIDESGMPKERFSAEFPKEGPSILRIQQVVRGDSAAYFCASSPPLGQGRGEQYFGPGTRLTVT.

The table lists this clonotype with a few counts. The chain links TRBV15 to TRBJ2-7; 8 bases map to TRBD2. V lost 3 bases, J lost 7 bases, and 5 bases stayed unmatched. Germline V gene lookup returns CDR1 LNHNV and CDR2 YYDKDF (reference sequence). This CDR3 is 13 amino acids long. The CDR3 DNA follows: TGTGCCACCAGCAGGGTTCCTAGCGGGGAGCAGTACTTC. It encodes CATSRVPSGEQYF.

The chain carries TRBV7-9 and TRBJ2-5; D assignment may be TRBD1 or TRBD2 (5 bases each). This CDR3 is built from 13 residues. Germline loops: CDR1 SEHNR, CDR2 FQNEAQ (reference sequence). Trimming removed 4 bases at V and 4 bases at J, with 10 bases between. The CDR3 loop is CASSSGPPETQYF. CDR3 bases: TGTGCCAGCAGCTCGGGACCGCCAGAGACCCAGTACTTC. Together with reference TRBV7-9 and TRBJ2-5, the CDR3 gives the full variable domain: DTGVSQNPRHKITKRGQNVTFRCDPISEHNRLYWYRQTLGQGPEFLTYFQNEAQLEKSRLLSDRFSAERPKGSFSTLEIQRTEQGDSAMYLCASSSGPPETQYFGPGTRLLVL.

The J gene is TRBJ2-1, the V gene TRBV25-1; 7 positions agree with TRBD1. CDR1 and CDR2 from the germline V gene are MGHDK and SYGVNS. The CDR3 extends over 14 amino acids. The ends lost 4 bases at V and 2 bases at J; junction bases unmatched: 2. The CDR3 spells CASSAGGPYNEQFF. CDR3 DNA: TGTGCCAGCAGTGCAGGGGGTCCCTACAATGAGCAGTTCTTC.

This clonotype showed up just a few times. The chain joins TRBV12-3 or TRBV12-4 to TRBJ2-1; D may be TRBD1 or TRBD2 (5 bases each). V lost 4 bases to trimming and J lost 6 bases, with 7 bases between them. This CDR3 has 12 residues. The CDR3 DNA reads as TGTGCCAGCAGTTCGGGACCCAATGAGCAGTTCTTC. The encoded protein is CASSSGPNEQFF.

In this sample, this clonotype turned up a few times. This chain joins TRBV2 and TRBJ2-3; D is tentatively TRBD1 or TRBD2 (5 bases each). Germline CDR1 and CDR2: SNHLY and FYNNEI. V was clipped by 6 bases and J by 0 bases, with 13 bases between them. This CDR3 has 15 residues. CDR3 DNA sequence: TGTGCCAGCAGGAGTGGGACCTCTAGCACAGATACGCAGTATTTT. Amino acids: CASRSGTSSTDTQYF.

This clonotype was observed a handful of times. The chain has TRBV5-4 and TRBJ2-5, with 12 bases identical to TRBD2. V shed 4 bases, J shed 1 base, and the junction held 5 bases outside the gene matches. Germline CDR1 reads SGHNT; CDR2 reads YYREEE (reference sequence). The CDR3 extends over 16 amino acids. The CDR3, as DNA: TGTGCCAGCAGCCGACTAGCGGGGGCCATCCAAGAGACCCAGTACTTC. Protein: CASSRLAGAIQETQYF.

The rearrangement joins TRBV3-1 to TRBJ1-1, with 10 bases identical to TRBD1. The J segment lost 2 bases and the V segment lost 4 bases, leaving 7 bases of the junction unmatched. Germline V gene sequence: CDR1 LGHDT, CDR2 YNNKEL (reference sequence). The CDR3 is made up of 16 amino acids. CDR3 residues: CASSPGTGDINTEAFF. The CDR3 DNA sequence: TGTGCCAGCAGCCCCGGGACAGGGGATATTAACACTGAAGCTTTCTTT.

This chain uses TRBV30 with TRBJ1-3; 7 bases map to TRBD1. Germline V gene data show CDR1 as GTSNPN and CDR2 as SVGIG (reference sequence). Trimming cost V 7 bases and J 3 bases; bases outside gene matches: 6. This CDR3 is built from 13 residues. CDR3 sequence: CAFDREYGNTIYF. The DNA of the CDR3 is TGTGCCTTCGACAGGGAATATGGAAACACCATATATTTT. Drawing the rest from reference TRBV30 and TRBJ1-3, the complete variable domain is SQTIHQWPATLVQPVGSPLSLECTVEGTSNPNLYWYRQAAGRGLQLLFYSVGIGQISSEVPQNLSASRPQDRQFILSSKKLLLSDSGFYLCAFDREYGNTIYFGEGSWLTVV.

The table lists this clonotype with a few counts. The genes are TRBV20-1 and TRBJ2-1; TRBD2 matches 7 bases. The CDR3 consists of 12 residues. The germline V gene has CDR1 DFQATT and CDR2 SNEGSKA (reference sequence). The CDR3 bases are TGCACCCTTACTAGCGCCTACAATGAGCAGTTCTTC. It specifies CTLTSAYNEQFF.

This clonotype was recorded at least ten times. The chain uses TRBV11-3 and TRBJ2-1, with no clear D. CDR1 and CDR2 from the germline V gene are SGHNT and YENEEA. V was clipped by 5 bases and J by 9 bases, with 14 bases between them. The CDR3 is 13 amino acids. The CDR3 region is CASSPYSTREQFF. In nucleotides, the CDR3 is TGTGCCAGCAGCCCATACTCGACCCGTGAGCAGTTCTTC.

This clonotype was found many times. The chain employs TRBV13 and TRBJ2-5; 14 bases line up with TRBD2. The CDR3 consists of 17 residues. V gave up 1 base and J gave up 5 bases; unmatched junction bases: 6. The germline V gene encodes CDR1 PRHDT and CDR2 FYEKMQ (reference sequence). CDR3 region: CASSLVGLAGVEETQYF. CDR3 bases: TGTGCCAGCAGCTTAGTGGGACTAGCGGGAGTCGAGGAGACCCAGTACTTC.

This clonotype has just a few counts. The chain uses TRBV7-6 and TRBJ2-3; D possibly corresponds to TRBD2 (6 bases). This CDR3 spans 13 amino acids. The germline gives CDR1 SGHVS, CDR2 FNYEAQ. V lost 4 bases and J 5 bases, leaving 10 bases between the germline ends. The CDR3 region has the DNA TGTGCCAGCAGCTACGCGGAGGGAGATACGCAGTATTTT. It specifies CASSYAEGDTQYF.

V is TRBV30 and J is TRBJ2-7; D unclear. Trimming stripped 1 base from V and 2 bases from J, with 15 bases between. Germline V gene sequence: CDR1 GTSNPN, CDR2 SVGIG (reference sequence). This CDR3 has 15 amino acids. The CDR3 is CAWSASFLGPYEQYF. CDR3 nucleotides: TGTGCCTGGAGTGCCAGTTTCCTAGGACCCTACGAGCAGTACTTC. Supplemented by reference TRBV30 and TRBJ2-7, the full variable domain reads SQTIHQWPATLVQPVGSPLSLECTVEGTSNPNLYWYRQAAGRGLQLLFYSVGIGQISSEVPQNLSASRPQDRQFILSSKKLLLSDSGFYLCAWSASFLGPYEQYFGPGTRLTVT.

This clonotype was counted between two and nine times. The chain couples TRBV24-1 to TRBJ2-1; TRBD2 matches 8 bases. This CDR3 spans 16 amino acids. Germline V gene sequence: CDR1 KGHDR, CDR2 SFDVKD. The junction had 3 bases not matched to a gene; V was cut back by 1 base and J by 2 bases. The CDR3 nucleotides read TGTGCCACCAGTGATTTCCCGGGGGGGCCCTACAATGAGCAGTTCTTC. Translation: CATSDFPGGPYNEQFF.

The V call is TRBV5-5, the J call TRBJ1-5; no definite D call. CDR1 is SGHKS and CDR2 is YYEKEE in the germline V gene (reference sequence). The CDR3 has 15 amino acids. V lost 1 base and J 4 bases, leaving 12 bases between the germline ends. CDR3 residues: CASSLTVQPNQPQHF. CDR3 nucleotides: TGTGCCAGCAGCTTGACGGTGCAGCCTAATCAGCCCCAGCATTTT. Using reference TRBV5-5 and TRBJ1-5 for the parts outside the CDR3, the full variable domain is DAGVTQSPTHLIKTRGQQVTLRCSPISGHKSVSWYQQVLGQGPQFIFQYYEKEERGRGNFPDRFSARQFPNYSSELNVNALLLGDSALYLCASSLTVQPNQPQHFGDGTRLSIL.

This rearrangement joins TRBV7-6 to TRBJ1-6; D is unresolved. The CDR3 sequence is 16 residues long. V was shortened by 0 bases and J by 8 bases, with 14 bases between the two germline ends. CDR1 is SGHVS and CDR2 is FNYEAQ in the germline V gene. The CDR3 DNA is TGTGCCAGCAGCTTAGCTTTGAACCTAAGGGATTCACCCCTCCACTTT. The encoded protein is CASSLALNLRDSPLHF.

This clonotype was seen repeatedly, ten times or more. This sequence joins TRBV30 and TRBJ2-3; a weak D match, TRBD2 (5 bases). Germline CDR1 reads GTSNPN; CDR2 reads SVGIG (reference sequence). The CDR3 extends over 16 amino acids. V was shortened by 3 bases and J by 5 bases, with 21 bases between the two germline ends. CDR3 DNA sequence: TGTGCCTGGAGAAAAGCCCCGGGATACGCTGTAGATACGCAGTATTTT. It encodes CAWRKAPGYAVDTQYF. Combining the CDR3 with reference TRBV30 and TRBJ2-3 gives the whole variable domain SQTIHQWPATLVQPVGSPLSLECTVEGTSNPNLYWYRQAAGRGLQLLFYSVGIGQISSEVPQNLSASRPQDRQFILSSKKLLLSDSGFYLCAWRKAPGYAVDTQYFGPGTRLTVL.

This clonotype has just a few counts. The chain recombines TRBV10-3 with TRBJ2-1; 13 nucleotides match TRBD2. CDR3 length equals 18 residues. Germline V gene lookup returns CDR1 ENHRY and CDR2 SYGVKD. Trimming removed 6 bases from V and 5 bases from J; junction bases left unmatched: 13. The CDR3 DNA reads TGTGCCATCAGCGATACTAGCGGGAGGGCCATTTCGGACAATGAGCAGTTCTTC. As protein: CAISDTSGRAISDNEQFF.

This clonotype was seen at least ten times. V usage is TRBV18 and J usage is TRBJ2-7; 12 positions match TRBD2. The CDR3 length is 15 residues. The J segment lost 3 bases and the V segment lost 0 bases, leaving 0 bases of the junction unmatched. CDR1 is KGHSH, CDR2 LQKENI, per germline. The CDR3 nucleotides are TGTGCCAGCTCACCACCGACTAGCGGGGGCTACGAGCAGTACTTC. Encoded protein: CASSPPTSGGYEQYF.

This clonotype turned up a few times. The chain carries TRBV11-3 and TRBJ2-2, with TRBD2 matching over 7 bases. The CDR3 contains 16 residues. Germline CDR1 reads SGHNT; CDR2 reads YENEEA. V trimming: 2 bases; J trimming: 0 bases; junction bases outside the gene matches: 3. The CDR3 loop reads CASSLLGGTNTGELFF. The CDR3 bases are TGTGCCAGCAGCTTATTGGGGGGGACGAACACCGGGGAGCTGTTTTTT.

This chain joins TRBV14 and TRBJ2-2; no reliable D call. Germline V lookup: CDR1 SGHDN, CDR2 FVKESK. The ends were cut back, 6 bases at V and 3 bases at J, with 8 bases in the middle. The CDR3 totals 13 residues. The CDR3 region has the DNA TGTGCCAGCAGATACATGGACACCGGGGAGCTGTTTTTT. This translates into CASRYMDTGELFF.